Each of the 8 T cell receptor beta chains below was sequenced from the same sample in a study of blood T cells in healthy people across ages. Alongside a J-beta primer mix, a sample-barcoded 5' primer served in a second PCR lasting roughly 7 to 12 cycles. TCRdb fed the 5' RACE reads into MiXCR, producing one record per CDR3 protein. This sample has some 550,000 distinct CDR3 sequences; around 48% occur once, and the top ten carry 20% to 25%. The sequencing sample was made of blood. Receptors originate from an elderly man in good health.

This clonotype showed up just a few times. The chain couples TRBV27 to TRBJ2-7; D remains ambiguous. Germline CDR1 MNHEY, CDR2 SMNVEV (reference sequence). V was clipped by 6 bases and J by 2 bases, with 14 bases between them. The CDR3 is 14 amino acids. The CDR3 sequence: CASSPLDTTYEQYF. In nucleotides, the CDR3 is TGTGCCAGCAGCCCCTTAGACACAACCTACGAGCAGTACTTC.

This chain links TRBV6-5 with TRBJ1-1; D is unclear. The V and J ends lost 2 bases and 3 bases respectively, with 13 bases between them. This CDR3 region has 15 residues. Germline CDR1 MNHEY, CDR2 SVGAGI. The CDR3 region has the DNA TGTGCCAGCAGTTACGGCTACGCCAGCGACACTGAAGCTTTCTTT. Protein: CASSYGYASDTEAFF.

The V call is TRBV28, the J call TRBJ2-7, with 7 bases aligning to TRBD2. The CDR3 is made up of 14 amino acids. CDR1 and CDR2 from the germline V gene are MDHEN and SYDVKM. Losses at the gene ends were 5 bases for V and 1 base for J; bases not matched to a gene: 5. The CDR3 loop reads CASSRSGESYEQYF. CDR3 sequence (DNA): TGTGCCAGCAGTCGCAGCGGGGAATCCTACGAGCAGTACTTC.

The V gene is TRBV9, the J gene TRBJ2-7, with D maybe TRBD2 (7 bases). The J call may be wrong; the DNA end is better matched by TRBJ2-5. The CDR3 length is 16 residues. Germline assignment: CDR1 SGDLS and CDR2 YYNGEE. DNA for the CDR3: TGTGCCAGCAGCGTAAGAGGGGGGGAAATAGGAGAGACCCAGTACTTC. It yields the protein CASSVRGGEIGETQYF.

This clonotype was found many times. The CDR3 reads CASSLRDRARSSYNEQFF. The DNA of the CDR3 is TGTGCCAGCAGCTTAAGGGACAGAGCCAGAAGCTCCTACAATGAGCAGTTCTTC. The chain uses TRBV7-9 and TRBJ2-1; 7 nucleotides agree with TRBD1. The CDR3 has 18 residues. The V segment lost 2 bases and the J segment 0 bases; nucleotides outside the gene matches: 10. CDR1 is SEHNR and CDR2 is FQNEAQ in the germline V gene (reference sequence).

V is TRBV7-3 and J is TRBJ2-1; D ambiguous. This CDR3 spans 15 amino acids. Trimming removed 2 bases from V and 1 base from J, with 9 bases in between. Germline CDR1 SGHTA, CDR2 FQGTGA. The CDR3 nucleotides read TGTGCCAGCAGCTTAGGCGGCCGATCCTACAATGAGCAGTTCTTC. Residues: CASSLGGRSYNEQFF. The full variable domain, in which reference TRBV7-3 and TRBJ2-1 provide the parts outside the CDR3, is GAGVSQTPSNKVTEKGKYVELRCDPISGHTALYWYRQSLGQGPEFLIYFQGTGAADDSGLPNDRFFAVRPEGSVSTLKIQRTERGDSAVYLCASSLGGRSYNEQFFGPGTRLTVL.

The rearrangement links TRBV4-1 to TRBJ2-1; 10 bases line up with TRBD2. CDR1 MGHRA and CDR2 YSYEKL come from the germline V gene. CDR3 length: 18 residues. J lost 1 base, V lost 5 bases, and 11 bases had no gene match. CDR3 coding DNA: TGCGCCAGCAGCTCAAGGGATCTAGCGGGAGTATCCTACAATGAGCAGTTCTTC. Translation gives CASSSRDLAGVSYNEQFF.

The chain is built from TRBV27 and TRBJ1-6; 7 positions agree with TRBD1. This CDR3 region has 14 residues. With V trimmed by 4 bases and J by 9 bases, 6 bases remained unmatched. CDR1 and CDR2 (germline): MNHEY, SMNVEV (reference sequence). CDR3 in amino acids: CASSSGTDSSPLHF. The DNA for the CDR3 is TGTGCCAGCAGTTCCGGGACAGACAGTTCACCCCTCCACTTT.